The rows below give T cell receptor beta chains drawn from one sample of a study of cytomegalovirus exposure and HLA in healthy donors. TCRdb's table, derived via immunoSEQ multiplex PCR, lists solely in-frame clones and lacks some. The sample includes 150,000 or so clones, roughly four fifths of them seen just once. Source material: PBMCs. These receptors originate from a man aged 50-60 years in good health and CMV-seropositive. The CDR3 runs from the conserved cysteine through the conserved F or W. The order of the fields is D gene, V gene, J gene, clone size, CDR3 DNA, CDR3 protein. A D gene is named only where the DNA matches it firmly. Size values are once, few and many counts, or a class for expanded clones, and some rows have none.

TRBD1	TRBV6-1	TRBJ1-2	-	TGTGCCAGCAGTCTACGACAGGGAGCTAACTATGGCTACACCTTC	CASSLRQGANYGYTF
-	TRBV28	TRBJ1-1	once	TGTGCCAGCAGTTTACACGGTGGCACTGAAGCTTTCTTT	CASSLHGGTEAFF
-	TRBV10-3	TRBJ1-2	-	TGTGCCATCAACAGCTTTAACTATGGCTACACCTTC	CAINSFNYGYTF
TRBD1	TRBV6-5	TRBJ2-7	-	TGTGCCAGCAGTTACTCAAGAGCGGGACAGGGTGTGCAGTACTTC	CASSYSRAGQGVQYF
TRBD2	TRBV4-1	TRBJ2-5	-	TGCGCCAGCAGCCCCCGGACGGAGCGGGAGTGGAGGACCGAGACCCAGTACTTC	CASSPRTEREWRTETQYF
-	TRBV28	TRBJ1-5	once	TGTGCCAGCAGTTCACTCCGGGGGGGTGACAATCAGCCCCAGCATTTT	CASSSLRGGDNQPQHF
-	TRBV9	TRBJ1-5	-	TGTGCCAGCAGCGTAGCAGGGTACAGCAATCAGCCCCAGCATTTT	CASSVAGYSNQPQHF
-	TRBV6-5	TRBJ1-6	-	TGTGCCAGCAGTTACTCCCAGTCTGCAGCACCCCTCCACTTT	CASSYSQSAAPLHF
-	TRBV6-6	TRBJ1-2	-	TGTGCCAGCACCTTGGGGGGAGGCTACACCTTC	CASTLGGGYTF
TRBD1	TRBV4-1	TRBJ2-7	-	TGCGCCAGCAGCCAAGAAAGGGGACAGGGGACATTATACGAGCAGTACTTC	CASSQERGQGTLYEQYF
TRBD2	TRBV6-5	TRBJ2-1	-	TGTGCCAGCAGTTATGGAGCGGGAGCCTACAATGAGCAGTTCTTC	CASSYGAGAYNEQFF
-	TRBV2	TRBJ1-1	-	TGTGCCAGCAGATTGACACTCACTGAAGCTTTCTTT	CASRLTLTEAFF
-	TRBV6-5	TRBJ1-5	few	TGTGCCAGCAGGCGGACAGCCGAAAGCAATCAGCCCCAGCATTTT	CASRRTAESNQPQHF
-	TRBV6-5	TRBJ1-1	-	TGTGCCAGCAGTACGACGGGACACAACACTGAAGCTTTCTTT	CASSTTGHNTEAFF
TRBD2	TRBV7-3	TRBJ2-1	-	TGTGCCAGCAGCCCCTTAGGGACTAGCGGGAGACATGAGCAGTTCTTC	CASSPLGTSGRHEQFF
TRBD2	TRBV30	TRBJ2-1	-	TGTGCCTGGAGTGTTTATAGCGGGGGGGTTAATGAGCAGTTCTTC	CAWSVYSGGVNEQFF
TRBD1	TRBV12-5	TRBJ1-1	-	TGTGCTAGTGGTTCGTCCCTCGGGACAGGGCACACTGAAGCTTTCTTT	CASGSSLGTGHTEAFF
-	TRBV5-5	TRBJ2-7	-	TGTGCCAGCAGCTCCAGGGGAAGCTCCTACGAGCAGTACTTC	CASSSRGSSYEQYF
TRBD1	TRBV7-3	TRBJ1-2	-	TGTGCCAGCAGCCTAGACAGGGGATCTGGTTACACCTTC	CASSLDRGSGYTF
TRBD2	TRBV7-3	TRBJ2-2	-	TGTGCCAGCAGTCTGGGGACTAGCGTGAACACCGGGGAGCTGTTTTTT	CASSLGTSVNTGELFF
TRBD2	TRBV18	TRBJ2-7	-	TGTGCCAGCTCACCGACTAGCGGGAGTATAGACGAGCAGTACTTC	CASSPTSGSIDEQYF
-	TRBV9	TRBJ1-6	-	TGTGCCAGCAGCGCAAATCACAGAATTGGATCACCCCTCCACTTT	CASSANHRIGSPLHF
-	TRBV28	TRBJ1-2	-	TGTGCCAGCAGTTTATCTGGGGGCCAGGGCTACACCTTC	CASSLSGGQGYTF
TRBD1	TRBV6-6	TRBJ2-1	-	TGTGCCAGCAAATTGGGACAGGGGAACAATGAGCAGTTCTTC	CASKLGQGNNEQFF
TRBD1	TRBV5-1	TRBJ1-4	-	TGCGCCAGCAGCTTGGGGGACAGTGCAACTAATGAAAAACTGTTTTTT	CASSLGDSATNEKLFF
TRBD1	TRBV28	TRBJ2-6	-	TGTGCCAGCAGCCTCGGACAGGTATCTGGGGCCAACGTCCTGACTTTC	CASSLGQVSGANVLTF
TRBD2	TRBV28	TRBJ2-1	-	TGTGCCAGCAGTTTATTCAGCGGGAGGAGCTCCTACAATGAGCAGTTCTTC	CASSLFSGRSSYNEQFF
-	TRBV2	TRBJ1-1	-	TGTGCCAGCAGCGTTCATACTTCGAACACTGAAGCTTTCTTT	CASSVHTSNTEAFF
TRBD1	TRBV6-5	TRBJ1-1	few	TGTGCCAGCAGTTTAACAGGGGGCGCCAACACTGAAGCTTTCTTT	CASSLTGGANTEAFF
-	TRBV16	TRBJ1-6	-	TGTGCCAGCAGCCGACCCGGACAAGTCTATAATTCACCCCTCCACTTT	CASSRPGQVYNSPLHF
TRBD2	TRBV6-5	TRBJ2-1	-	TGTGCCAGCAGTCAACTAGCGGGGGGCAATGAGCAGTTCTTC	CASSQLAGGNEQFF
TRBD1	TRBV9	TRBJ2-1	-	TGTGCCAGCAGCACAGGGGGTAGCACCTACAATGAGCAGTTCTTC	CASSTGGSTYNEQFF
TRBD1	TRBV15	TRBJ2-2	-	TGTGCCACCAGTGCCGGGACAGGGGACACCGGGGAGCTGTTTTTT	CATSAGTGDTGELFF
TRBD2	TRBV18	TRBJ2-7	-	TGTGCCAGCTCACCCTCCCCCGGGACTAGCTCCTACGAGCAGTACTTC	CASSPSPGTSSYEQYF
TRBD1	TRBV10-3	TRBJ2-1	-	TGTGCCATCAGAAGACAGGGGGGGGAATACAATGAGCAGTTCTTC	CAIRRQGGEYNEQFF
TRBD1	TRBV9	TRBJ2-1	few	TGTGCCAGCAGAGGGACAGGGATGAACAATGAGCAGTTCTTC	CASRGTGMNNEQFF
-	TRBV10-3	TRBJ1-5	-	TGTGCCATCAGTGATGGTGTAGTTAGCAATCAGCCCCAGCATTTT	CAISDGVVSNQPQHF
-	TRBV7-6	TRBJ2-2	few	TGTGCCAGCAGCTTGACAGGGAACACCGGGGAGCTGTTTTTT	CASSLTGNTGELFF
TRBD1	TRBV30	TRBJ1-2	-	TGTGCCTGGACTAGATGGATTAAGGGACAGGACTATGGCTACACCTTC	CAWTRWIKGQDYGYTF
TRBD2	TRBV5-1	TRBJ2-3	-	TGCGCCAGCAGCTTGGGTGGGGGACTAGCGACAGATACGCAGTATTTT	CASSLGGGLATDTQYF
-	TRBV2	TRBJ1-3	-	TGTGCCAGCAATACAGGGTCCTTGCTTATGGACACCATATATTTT	CASNTGSLLMDTIYF
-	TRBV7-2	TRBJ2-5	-	TGTGCCAGCAGCGGGGGGGCGTACCAAGAGACCCAGTACTTC	CASSGGAYQETQYF
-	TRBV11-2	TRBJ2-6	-	TGTGCCAGCAGGCCGGCCGGGAGTGGGGCCAACGTCCTGACTTTC	CASRPAGSGANVLTF
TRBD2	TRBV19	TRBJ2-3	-	TGTGCCAGTAGTAGAACTAGCGGGAGGACAGATACGCAGTATTTT	CASSRTSGRTDTQYF
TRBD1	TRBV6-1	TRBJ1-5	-	TGTGCCAGCAGTGAGAGTAGAGGGACAGGGGCCAATCAGCCCCAGCATTTT	CASSESRGTGANQPQHF
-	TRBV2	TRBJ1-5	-	TGTGCCAGCAGTGAAGAGGGGTATAGCAATCAGCCCCAGCATTTT	CASSEEGYSNQPQHF
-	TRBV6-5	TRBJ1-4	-	TGTGCCAGCAGCCCCACTGCAACTAATGAAAAACTGTTTTTT	CASSPTATNEKLFF
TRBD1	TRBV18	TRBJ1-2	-	TGTGCCAGGGGGACAGTGGACAACTATGGCTACACCTTC	CARGTVDNYGYTF
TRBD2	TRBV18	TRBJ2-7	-	TGTGCCAGCTTTTACGGGGGGATCGGATTCGAGCAGTACTTC	CASFYGGIGFEQYF
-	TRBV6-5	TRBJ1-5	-	TGTGCCAGCAGTTACGGGGGCGCGGGCAATCAGCCCCAGCATTTT	CASSYGGAGNQPQHF
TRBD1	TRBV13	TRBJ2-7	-	TGTGCCAGCAGCTCGGACAGGGGACCCTACGAGCAGTACTTC	CASSSDRGPYEQYF
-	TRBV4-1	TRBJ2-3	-	TGCGCCAGCAGCCAAGGACAGCAACTCACAGATACGCAGTATTTT	CASSQGQQLTDTQYF
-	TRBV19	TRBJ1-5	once	TGTGCCAGTAGTAAACAGGACTACAATCAGCCCCAGCATTTT	CASSKQDYNQPQHF
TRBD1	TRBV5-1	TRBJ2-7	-	TGCGCCAGCAGCTCAGGACAGGGCTACGAGCAGTACTTC	CASSSGQGYEQYF
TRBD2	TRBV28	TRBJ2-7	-	TGTGCCAGCAGTTTTATAAGGCGCGGGGGATCCTACGAGCAGTACTTC	CASSFIRRGGSYEQYF
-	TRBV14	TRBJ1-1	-	TGTGCCAGCAGCCGCTTGCGGGGAGCGGGCACTGAAGCTTTCTTT	CASSRLRGAGTEAFF
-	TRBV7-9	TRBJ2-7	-	TGTGCCAGCAGCTTAGGGCAGGGGAGTATTTTGGTCTACGAGCAGTACTTC	CASSLGQGSILVYEQYF